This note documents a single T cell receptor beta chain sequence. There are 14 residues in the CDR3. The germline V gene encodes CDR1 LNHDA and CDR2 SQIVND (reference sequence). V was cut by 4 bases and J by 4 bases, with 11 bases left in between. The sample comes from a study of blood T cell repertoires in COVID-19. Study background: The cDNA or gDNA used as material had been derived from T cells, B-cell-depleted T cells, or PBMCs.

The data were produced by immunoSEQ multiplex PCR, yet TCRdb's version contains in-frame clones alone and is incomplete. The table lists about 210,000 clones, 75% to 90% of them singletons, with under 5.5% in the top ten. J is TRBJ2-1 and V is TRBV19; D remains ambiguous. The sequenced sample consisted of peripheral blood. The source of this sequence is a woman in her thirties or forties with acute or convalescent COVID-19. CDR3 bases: TGTGCCAGTAGTACTAGTAGGCTATACAATGAGCAGTTCTTC. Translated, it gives CASSTSRLYNEQFF.